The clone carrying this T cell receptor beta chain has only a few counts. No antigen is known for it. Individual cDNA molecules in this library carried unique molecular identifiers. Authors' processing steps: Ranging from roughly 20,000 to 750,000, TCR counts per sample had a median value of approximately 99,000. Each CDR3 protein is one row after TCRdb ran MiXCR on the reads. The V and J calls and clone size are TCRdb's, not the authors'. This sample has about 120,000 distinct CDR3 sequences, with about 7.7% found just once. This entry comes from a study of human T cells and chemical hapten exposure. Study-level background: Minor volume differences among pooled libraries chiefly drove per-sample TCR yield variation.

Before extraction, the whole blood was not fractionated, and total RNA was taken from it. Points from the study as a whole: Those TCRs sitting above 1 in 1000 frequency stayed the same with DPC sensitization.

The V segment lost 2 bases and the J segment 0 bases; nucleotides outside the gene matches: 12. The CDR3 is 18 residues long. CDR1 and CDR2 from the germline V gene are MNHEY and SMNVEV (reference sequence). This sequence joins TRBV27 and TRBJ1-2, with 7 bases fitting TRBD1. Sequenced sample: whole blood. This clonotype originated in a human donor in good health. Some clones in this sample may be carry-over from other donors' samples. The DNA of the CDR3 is TGTGCCAGCAGTTTACCCCGACAGGGCCCACAAGCTAACTATGGCTACACCTTC. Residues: CASSLPRQGPQANYGYTF.